This T cell receptor (beta chain) was sequenced during a study of beta chain features in type 1 diabetes. Expressed TCRB transcripts were sequenced, since all the RNA that had been isolated was reverse transcribed. The assay was immunoSEQ multiplex PCR, and TCRdb's table has in-frame clones only and misses some. The profile covers 400,000 to 500,000 clones, with approximately 14% appearing a single time and 0.035% to 0.045% taken by the ten largest. Germline trimming cut 1 base from V and 4 bases from J; bases unmatched to any gene: 6. The CDR3 contains 16 residues. Germline loops: CDR1 SGHRS, CDR2 YFSETQ. With respect to this clone: Its antigen is undetermined.

Notes on the study in general: Any role of HLA type in TCRB rearrangement remained unresolved here.

Once sorted, every population was more than 98% pure. The sample taken for sequencing was naive CD4+ T cells from blood. V usage is TRBV5-1 and J usage is TRBJ2-1; the match to TRBD2 covers 9 bases. This clonotype was obtained from a man in his thirties or forties in good health. The CDR3 here is CASSLSLAGNYNEQFF. In nucleotides, the CDR3 is TGCGCCAGCAGCTTGAGTCTAGCGGGGAATTACAATGAGCAGTTCTTC.